The present entry profiles one T cell receptor (beta chain) with its context. Antigen unknown. Sequenced by immunoSEQ multiplex PCR; TCRdb stores in-frame clones only, minus some. The table records about 150,000 clones, 85% to 95% of them present only once. The sample is drawn from a study of T cell responses to AZD1222 COVID-19 vaccine. Whole-study findings and limits: The study identified only six AZD1222 recipients as seropositive at baseline.

The clonotype originates from an adult in good health. The specimen comprised peripheral blood, sampled on day 0 of AZD1222 vaccination.

In DNA, the CDR3 is TGTGCCAGCAGTATAAGGGACAGGGACTTCTACACCTTC. This encodes CASSIRDRDFYTF. The chain joins TRBV3-1 (or the pseudogene TRBV3-2) to TRBJ1-2; TRBD1 agrees at 9 bases. Germline V CDR1 and CDR2: LGHDT, YNNKEL (reference sequence). The J segment lost 10 bases and the V segment lost 6 bases, leaving 9 bases of the junction unmatched. CDR3 length: 13 amino acids.